The 10 T cell receptor beta chains reported below all come from one sample, sequenced in a study of CD8 T cells in Susac syndrome. Reverse transcription used roughly 0.45 to 1 ug RNA and random hexamers. Each CDR3 protein gets one entry after TCRdb re-called the immunoSEQ multiplex PCR reads with MiXCR. The table shows 180,000 or so distinct CDR3 sequences, with approximately 94% occurring only once. What was sequenced was CD4+ T cells from PBMCs. These receptors came from a human donor with multiple sclerosis.

The rearrangement uses TRBV9 and TRBJ1-6; no clear D gene. CDR3 length equals 16 residues. Germline V gives CDR1 SGDLS, CDR2 YYNGEE. The V and J ends lost 4 bases and 4 bases respectively, with 15 bases between them. CDR3 sequence: CASSPHTASYNSPLHF. CDR3 nucleotide sequence: TGTGCCAGCAGCCCACATACCGCGTCTTATAATTCACCCCTCCACTTT.

This chain links TRBV9 with TRBJ2-3, with TRBD2 matching over 7 bases. From germline, CDR1 is SGDLS and CDR2 YYNGEE. With 2 bases clipped from V and 4 bases from J, the junction kept 7 bases outside the gene matches. This CDR3 contains 15 residues. The CDR3 is CASSVRTSGPDTQYF. In DNA, the CDR3 is TGTGCCAGCAGCGTTAGGACTAGTGGGCCAGATACGCAGTATTTT. Looking up the rest from reference TRBV9 and TRBJ2-3 gives the full variable domain: DSGVTQTPKHLITATGQRVTLRCSPRSGDLSVYWYQQSLDQGLQFLIQYYNGEERAKGNILERFSAQQFPDLHSELNLSSLELGDSALYFCASSVRTSGPDTQYFGPGTRLTVL.

The V and J genes are TRBV12-3 or TRBV12-4 and TRBJ2-3, with 10 positions matching TRBD1. This CDR3 spans 16 amino acids. V dropped 5 bases and J dropped 2; count of bases not matched to a gene: 7. CDR3 amino acids: CASSVDRGRFTDTQYF. The CDR3 bases are TGTGCCAGCAGTGTAGACAGGGGGCGGTTCACAGATACGCAGTATTTT.

The rearrangement uses TRBV7-2 and TRBJ2-7; 7 nucleotides align to TRBD2. CDR3 length: 14 amino acids. CDR1 is SGHTA and CDR2 is FQGNSA in the germline V gene. The junction had 1 base not matched to a gene; V was cut back by 0 bases and J by 2 bases. CDR3 in DNA: TGTGCCAGCAGCTTAGCGGGGGGGACCTACGAGCAGTACTTC. It codes for CASSLAGGTYEQYF. The full variable domain, with the rest looked up from reference TRBV7-2 and TRBJ2-7, is GAGVSQSPSNKVTEKGKDVELRCDPISGHTALYWYRQSLGQGLEFLIYFQGNSAPDKSGLPSDRFSAERTGGSVSTLTIQRTQQEDSAVYLCASSLAGGTYEQYFGPGTRLTVT.

The chain links TRBV20-1 to TRBJ2-3; D is undetermined. This CDR3 region has 14 residues. V lost 5 bases and J lost 6, with 18 bases in between. Looked up from germline, CDR1 is DFQATT and CDR2 is SNEGSKA (reference sequence). The CDR3 DNA reads as TGCAGTGCTTCCCCTCTCCCTAGATCCGATACGCAGTATTTT. Translation: CSASPLPRSDTQYF.

This chain uses TRBV12-3 or TRBV12-4 with TRBJ1-2; possible D gene TRBD1, 6 bases. This CDR3 is 14 amino acids long. Trimming took off 3 bases at V and 2 bases at J, with 10 bases between the two ends. The CDR3 DNA sequence: TGTGCCAGCAGTTTTGCAGGGGCCAACTATGGCTACACCTTC. Protein product: CASSFAGANYGYTF.

CDR3 coding DNA: TGTGCCAGCAGCTTGACTAGCGGGGGATATACGCAGTATTTT. Its translation: CASSLTSGGYTQYF. This chain connects TRBV5-4 to TRBJ2-3; 11 positions agree with TRBD2. The V gene's germline CDR1 is SGHNT and CDR2 YYREEE (reference sequence). The CDR3 is 14 amino acids. J was trimmed by 7 bases and V by 1 base; bases with no gene match: 2.

The genes are TRBV3-1 and TRBJ2-1; tentatively, D is TRBD1 (6 bases). The CDR3 is 19 amino acids. Germline loops: CDR1 LGHDT, CDR2 YNNKEL (reference sequence). The V and J ends lost 2 bases and 7 bases respectively, with 27 bases between them. The CDR3 nucleotides are TGTGCCAGCAGCCAAAGGGGGATTTTCGGGACCCAAAGGAGTAATGAGCAGTTCTTC. Its translation: CASSQRGIFGTQRSNEQFF.

The chain employs TRBV29-1 and TRBJ2-1; TRBD1 might be the D (6 bases). CDR1 and CDR2 from the germline V gene are SQVTM and ANQGSEA. V was pared by 3 bases and J by 5 bases, with 11 bases between. The CDR3 runs to 13 residues. CDR3: CSVDRTAHNEQFF. The CDR3 region has the DNA TGCAGCGTTGACAGGACAGCGCACAATGAGCAGTTCTTC.

V and J are TRBV7-2 and TRBJ2-7; 12 positions agree with TRBD2. The length of the CDR3 is 16 residues. The V and J ends lost 5 bases and 6 bases, in that order; junction bases with no gene match: 11. Germline V gene data show CDR1 as SGHTA and CDR2 as FQGNSA. The CDR3 region is CASSGRLAGGTGEQYF. The CDR3, as DNA: TGTGCCAGCAGCGGCCGTCTAGCGGGGGGGACGGGCGAGCAGTACTTC.